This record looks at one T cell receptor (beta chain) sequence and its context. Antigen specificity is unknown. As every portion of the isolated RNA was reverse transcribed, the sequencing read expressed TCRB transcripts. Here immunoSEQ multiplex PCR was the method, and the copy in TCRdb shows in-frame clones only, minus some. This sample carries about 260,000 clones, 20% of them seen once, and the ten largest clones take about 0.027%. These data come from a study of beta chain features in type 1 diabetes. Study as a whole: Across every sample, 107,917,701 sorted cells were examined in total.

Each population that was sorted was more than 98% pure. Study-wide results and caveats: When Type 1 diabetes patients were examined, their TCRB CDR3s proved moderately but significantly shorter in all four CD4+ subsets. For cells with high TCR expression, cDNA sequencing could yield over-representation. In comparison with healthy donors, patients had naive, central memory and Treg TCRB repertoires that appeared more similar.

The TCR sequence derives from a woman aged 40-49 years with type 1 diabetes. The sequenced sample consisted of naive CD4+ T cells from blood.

CDR3 sequence reads: CASSEQSYSYEQYF. CDR3 coding DNA: TGTGCCAGCAGTGAACAGTCTTACTCCTACGAGCAGTACTTC. The chain couples TRBV6-1 to TRBJ2-7; D is ambiguous. Germline V CDR1 and CDR2: MNHNS, SASEGT. CDR3 length: 14 amino acids. V was shortened by 2 bases and J by 0 bases, with 8 bases between the two germline ends.